The clone carrying this T cell receptor beta chain was recorded a few times. Its antigen remains unidentified. Every bit of the isolated RNA underwent reverse transcription, so sequencing read expressed TCRB transcripts. Regulatory, naive and central memory T cell samples averaged roughly 3.8 million reads. The method was immunoSEQ multiplex PCR; TCRdb's version includes in-frame clones alone and lacks a portion of them. The sample lists about 270,000 clones, roughly an eighth occurring once. The sample comes from a study of beta chain features in type 1 diabetes. Study at large: Nearly 110,000,000 sorted cells were examined across all samples. The study's findings and limits: A PCR bias possibly favoring shorter templates would apply equally to patients and controls. Any HLA-type effect on TCRB rearrangement remained unresolved here. Among patients with Type 1 diabetes, TCRB CDR3s were moderately but significantly shorter in every one of the four CD4+ subsets.

V shed 3 bases and J 2 bases; nucleotides not matched to a gene: 4. Germline CDR1 reads MGHRA; CDR2 reads YSYEKL. The CDR3 length is 16 residues. This rearrangement joins TRBV4-1 to TRBJ2-7, with TRBD2 identical over 13 bases. Sequencing was performed on naive CD4+ T cells from blood. The source of this sequence is a man aged 25 to 45 with type 1 diabetes. The CDR3 nucleotides read TGCGCCAGCAGCCAGGGACTAGCGGGACGGACCTACGAGCAGTACTTC. Translated, it gives CASSQGLAGRTYEQYF.